The T cell receptor beta chain described here comes from a study of T cell repertoires in aging, cancer and after chemotherapy. About this clonotype: What it binds is unknown.

Amplification of TCR beta used genomic DNA extracted from peripheral blood. Study results and caveats: Across the chemotherapy interval, each cancer cohort showed higher median generation probability, suggesting thymic rebound. Hematological cancer patients had lymphoid organ infiltration that may impair thymic emigration or T cell expansion.

Multiplex touch-down PCR with TRB-A/B primers amplified rearranged V-D-J TRB sequences. TCRdb analysed the multiplex PCR reads with MiXCR anew, one entry per CDR3 protein. The sample shows 9,000 or so distinct CDR3 sequences, about 25% of them seen only once. Germline CDR1 and CDR2: MDHEN and SYDVKM. This CDR3 is 16 amino acids long. V was clipped by 6 bases and J by 0 bases; unmatched bases: 6. The sequence came from a human donor with a blood cancer. The donor label of this sample is uncertain. What was sequenced was blood. The chain links TRBV28 to TRBJ2-3; 10 bases align to TRBD2. The chain's CDR3 is CASRPSGRVSTDTQYF. The CDR3 DNA sequence: TGTGCCAGCAGGCCCAGCGGGAGGGTGAGCACAGATACGCAGTATTTT.